What follows are 14 T cell receptor beta chains derived from one specimen sequenced in a study of cytomegalovirus exposure and HLA in healthy donors (dated by TCRdb to the late 2010s). The library relied on the immunoSEQ multiplex PCR assay. TCRdb retrieved this table from immuneACCESS and kept in-frame rearrangements only. Not all clones are present; in checked studies, unresolved V genes account for under half, and no reason is known for the remainder. The sample contains tens of thousands of clones, about 95% of them found a single time. The ten largest make up about 1.3% of the sample. The sequencing input was PBMCs. All receptors derive from a young woman in good health and CMV-seronegative.

The J gene is TRBJ1-1, the V gene TRBV14; 8 positions agree with TRBD1. Trimming cost V 6 bases and J 7 bases; bases outside gene matches: 10. This CDR3 is built from 14 residues. Germline loops: CDR1 SGHDN, CDR2 FVKESK. For the CDR3, the DNA is TGTGCCAGCAGTTCCGGGACAGGTTCTCATGAAGCTTTCTTT. Translation: CASSSGTGSHEAFF.

The genes are TRBV4-1 and TRBJ2-3; no firm D call. Germline CDR1 is MGHRA and CDR2 is YSYEKL. The germline V and J ends were trimmed by 1 base and 8 bases, with 13 bases remaining between them. This CDR3 comprises 14 residues. The CDR3 here is CASSQVWKTGTQYF. Here the CDR3 DNA reads TGCGCCAGCAGCCAAGTCTGGAAGACGGGTACGCAGTATTTT.

The table lists this clone with a count of one. The chain uses TRBV4-1 and TRBJ2-5; 7 bases agree with TRBD2. The germline V gene has CDR1 MGHRA and CDR2 YSYEKL. There are 13 residues in the CDR3. V was clipped by 3 bases and J by 7 bases; unmatched bases: 5. This chain's CDR3 is CASSQGGWGTQYF. CDR3 in DNA: TGCGCCAGCAGCCAGGGAGGGTGGGGGACCCAGTACTTC.

This clone was detected once. The junction departs from the called germline gene at one end, perhaps through a read error. Other DNA sequences from this sample encode an identical CDR3 as well. V and J are TRBV4-1 and TRBJ2-3, with 8 bases lining up with TRBD2. In germline, CDR1 is MGHRA, CDR2 YSYEKL. The CDR3 runs to 18 residues. Here the CDR3 DNA reads TGCGCCAGTAGCCTCCAGCAGACTAGCGACACTAGCACAGATACGCAGTATTTT. Protein product: CASSLQQTSDTSTDTQYF.

The chain couples TRBV14 to TRBJ1-2; D unresolved. CDR1 is SGHDN and CDR2 is FVKESK in the germline V gene. V was shortened by 2 bases and J by 5 bases, with 9 bases between the two germline ends. This CDR3 comprises 13 residues. The CDR3, as DNA: TGTGCCAGCAGCCAAATCGAGTGGTATGGCTACACCTTC. Translation gives CASSQIEWYGYTF.

V and J are TRBV18 and TRBJ2-7; maybe TRBD2 (5 bases). The CDR3 runs 14 residues. V was cut by 3 bases and J by 1 base, with 10 bases left in between. Per the germline V gene, CDR1 is KGHSH and CDR2 is LQKENI. Here the CDR3 DNA reads TGTGCCAGCTCACCTCAAGCGGAGTCCTACGAGCAGTACTTC. Translated: CASSPQAESYEQYF.

This rearrangement joins TRBV9 to TRBJ2-5, with 8 bases that match TRBD2. V trimming: 0 bases; J trimming: 5 bases; junction bases outside the gene matches: 6. CDR1 and CDR2 (germline): SGDLS, YYNGEE. The CDR3 length is 15 residues. CDR3 nucleotides: TGTGCCAGCAGCGTAGAAGCGGGAGTAGGGGAGACCCAGTACTTC. This gives the protein CASSVEAGVGETQYF.

The J gene is TRBJ2-3, the V gene TRBV11-3; TRBD2 aligns across 7 bases. The CDR3 consists of 15 residues. The germline gives CDR1 SGHNT, CDR2 YENEEA. Trimming took 5 bases from V and 8 from J; bases not matched to a gene: 13. The CDR3 nucleotides read TGTGCCAGCAGCATAGGAGGGGACTACTCAGTTACGCAGTATTTT. This gives the protein CASSIGGDYSVTQYF.

In nucleotides, the CDR3 is TGTGCCAGTACCACGAGGTTGAGCAATCAGCCCCAGCATTTT. Translated, it gives CASTTRLSNQPQHF. The V and J genes are TRBV19 and TRBJ1-5; D is undetermined. Germline CDR1 is LNHDA and CDR2 is SQIVND (reference sequence). Trimming shortened V by 7 bases and J by 1 base, and 11 bases separated the two germline ends. There are 14 residues in the CDR3.

V usage is TRBV5-1 and J usage is TRBJ2-5, with D perhaps TRBD2 (5 bases). This CDR3 region has 16 residues. Per germline, CDR1 SGHRS and CDR2 YFSETQ. V was shortened by 2 bases and J by 4 bases, with 18 bases between the two germline ends. The CDR3 nucleotides read TGCGCCAGCAGCTTTGGGGTATCGGGGTTGGGAGAGACCCAGTACTTC. This sequence encodes CASSFGVSGLGETQYF.

V gene TRBV5-6 combines with J gene TRBJ1-5, with no clear D. V lost 2 bases and J 7 bases, leaving 13 bases between the germline ends. CDR1 is SGHDT, CDR2 YYEEEE, per germline. This CDR3 has 14 amino acids. The CDR3 DNA reads as TGTGCCAGCAGCTTAGGCACAGCAATACAGCCCCAGCATTTT. It specifies CASSLGTAIQPQHF.

This chain links TRBV19 with TRBJ1-5; a possible D gene is TRBD1 (5 bases). Trimming removed 7 bases at V and 7 bases at J, with 14 bases between. The length of the CDR3 is 13 residues. Germline V gene lookup returns CDR1 LNHDA and CDR2 SQIVND (reference sequence). In DNA form, the CDR3 reads TGTGCCAGTACCCTCGGGGGGGAACAGCCCCAGCATTTT. Its translation: CASTLGGEQPQHF.

The chain employs TRBV6-5 and TRBJ2-7; D gene uncertain. The CDR3 is 14 residues long. V was shortened by 0 bases and J by 3 bases, with 9 bases between the two germline ends. Per germline, CDR1 MNHEY and CDR2 SVGAGI. The CDR3 spells CASSYSRLNYEQYF. CDR3 sequence (DNA): TGTGCCAGCAGTTACTCGAGGCTGAACTACGAGCAGTACTTC.

The sample holds one count of this clone. The chain combines TRBV13 with TRBJ1-3, with D perhaps matching TRBD1 (5 bases). From germline, CDR1 is PRHDT and CDR2 FYEKMQ (reference sequence). With 0 bases removed from V and 2 bases from J, the gap between germline ends came to 14 bases. This CDR3 comprises 17 residues. The CDR3 sequence: CASSLGNNAGTGNTIYF. The CDR3 nucleotides are TGTGCCAGCAGCTTAGGGAATAATGCAGGGACTGGAAACACCATATATTTT.